The 9 T cell receptor beta chains listed next were all sequenced from one sample in a study of early T cells in non-severe SARS-CoV-2 infection. TCRdb re-analysed the 5' RACE reads in MiXCR, keeping a single row per CDR3 protein. The sample shows tens of thousands of distinct CDR3 sequences, about 15% of them seen only once. Specimen: whole blood, collected at baseline. Receptor source: an adult who was a healthcare worker with PCR-confirmed SARS-CoV-2 infection or an uninfected control (not recorded which).

This clonotype was observed a handful of times. The chain combines TRBV10-1 with TRBJ2-3, with 7 bases identical to TRBD1. Unmatched junction bases numbered 6, after V lost 5 bases and J lost 4 bases. CDR3 length: 14 residues. Per germline, CDR1 WNHNN and CDR2 SYGVQD (reference sequence). For the CDR3, the DNA is TGCGCCAGCAGTCAGGGGGTTGAGGCAGATACGCAGTATTTT. It encodes CASSQGVEADTQYF.

This clonotype has more than one count but fewer than ten. The chain couples TRBV5-8 to TRBJ2-1; TRBD2 aligns across 8 bases. Germline assignment: CDR1 SGHTS and CDR2 YDEGEE. This CDR3 is 15 amino acids long. The V gene end was trimmed by 0 bases and the J gene end by 2 bases; junction bases not matched to a gene: 1. CDR3 sequence reads: CASSLAGRAYNEQFF. The CDR3 coding sequence is TGTGCCAGCAGCTTGGCCGGGAGGGCCTACAATGAGCAGTTCTTC.

The chain uses TRBV6-4 and TRBJ2-1; 10 nucleotides align to TRBD1. Germline assignment: CDR1 MRHNA and CDR2 SNTAGT. This CDR3 has 15 residues. J gave up 8 bases and V 5 bases, and 9 bases lay outside the gene matches. The CDR3 DNA follows: TGTGCCAGCAGTTTAGGGACAGGGGAAACTGATGAGCAGTTCTTC. Protein sequence: CASSLGTGETDEQFF.

The chain links TRBV27 to TRBJ2-2, with TRBD1 matching 7 bases. Germline values: CDR1 MNHEY, CDR2 SMNVEV (reference sequence). This CDR3 spans 16 amino acids. V gave up 0 bases and J gave up 3 bases; unmatched junction bases: 4. The CDR3 DNA reads TGTGCCAGCAGTTTATCCGGGGACAGTGACACCGGGGAGCTGTTTTTT. Translating it yields CASSLSGDSDTGELFF.

J is TRBJ2-5 and V is TRBV5-1; D call uncertain. Trimming took off 5 bases at V and 5 bases at J, with 10 bases between the two ends. CDR3 size: 12 residues. Germline V gene lookup returns CDR1 SGHRS and CDR2 YFSETQ. CDR3 sequence: CASSPIGETQYF. The CDR3 DNA is TGCGCCAGCAGTCCCATTGGTGAGACCCAGTACTTC.

V usage is TRBV4-1 and J usage is TRBJ1-1; 8 bases map to TRBD1. Germline lookup yields CDR1 MGHRA and CDR2 YSYEKL. This CDR3 has 14 residues. V lost 3 bases, J lost 1 base, and 1 base stayed unmatched. In DNA, the CDR3 is TGCGCCAGCAGCCAGACAGGGGCGAACACTGAAGCTTTCTTT. Amino acid sequence: CASSQTGANTEAFF.

This clonotype was found a few times. The chain uses TRBV27 and TRBJ2-3; no definite D call. Germline-derived CDR1 and CDR2 are MNHEY and SMNVEV (reference sequence). The CDR3 totals 13 residues. Trimming left V 8 bases short and J 7 bases short, with 16 bases between. The CDR3 is CASGLDPSYTQYF. The CDR3 DNA is TGTGCCAGCGGCCTAGATCCTTCCTATACGCAGTATTTT.

As for this clonotype: Relative to the germline gene, one junction end is altered; a read error may explain this. J is TRBJ2-1 and V is TRBV11-2; possibly TRBD2 for D (5 bases). Germline CDR1 reads SGHAT; CDR2 reads FQNNGV. The CDR3 is 12 residues long. The CDR3 is CASSSTRNVQFF. The CDR3 nucleotides read TGTGCCAGCAGCTCAACTAGAAATGTGCAGTTCTTC.

This clonotype was seen ten or more times. This chain connects TRBV20-1 to TRBJ2-1, with a tentative D call TRBD2 (6 bases). Germline-derived CDR1 and CDR2 are DFQATT and SNEGSKA (reference sequence). This CDR3 is built from 12 residues. The ends were cut back, 5 bases at V and 5 bases at J, with 10 bases in the middle. The CDR3 DNA is TGCAGTGCTGCCGGACTAAACAATGAGCAGTTCTTC. Translating gives CSAAGLNNEQFF.